Listed below are T cell receptor beta chains from one sample, sequenced in a study of post-analysis software for immune sequencing data. TCRdb ran MiXCR on the PCR reads and lists one entry per CDR3 protein. The table shows about 820,000 distinct CDR3 sequences, with approximately 57% occurring only once. The sequenced sample consisted of blood. These receptor sequences come from a girl aged 10-17 years with multiple sclerosis. Both conserved end residues are trimmed from each CDR3. Each record gives: V gene, CDR3 length, CDR3 protein.

>TRBV27|12
ASQQRYSYNEQF
>TRBV11-1|13
ASSLIAGGRLEQY
>TRBV5-5|11
ASSLQGPPEQY
>TRBV28|16
ASSSPTHVPRAKNIQY
>TRBV6-2/TRBV6-3|13
ASSQGQGAPETQY
>TRBV18|15
ASSGRVTGAGNTEAF
>TRBV20-1|9
SARDLGEQF
>TRBV5-1|12
ASSDGTANTEAF
>TRBV5-1|14
ASSLASDILTDTQY
>TRBV2|11
ASSQGLRDEQF
>TRBV6-6|9
ASTTGDTQY
>TRBV4-1|14
ASSQDGLVGRETQY
>TRBV20-1|12
SARGLLSTDTQY
>TRBV27|11
ASSFLPGDEQF
>TRBV5-1|12
ASSRQGTADEQY
>TRBV5-5|13
ASSEGSKVGDTQY
>TRBV7-7|14
ASRPLRNRAKNIQY
>TRBV6-5|12
ASSLDRSLRPQH
>TRBV29-1|13
SVEDLGVSDYGYT
>TRBV5-1|12
ASSPGTTHETQY
>TRBV12-3/TRBV12-4|14
ASSFDSGRPYSEQF
>TRBV14|12
ASSQSTGGTEAF
>TRBV7-9|12
ASSHGGSPYEQY
>TRBV29-1|10
SAASQPYEQY
>TRBV29-1|11
SAIRTGGETQF
>TRBV20-1|15
SASGLAGGPGGYEQY
>TRBV5-6|12
ASSSLGQGEEQY
>TRBV5-1|15
ASSAQGTSGRENEQY
>TRBV20-1|12
SAVLAGGRYEQY
>TRBV9|13
ASSVGGGSDYGYT
>TRBV7-8|14
ASSPRLAGTSYEQY
>TRBV20-1|15
SARLAGGPSGYNEQF
>TRBV6-1|12
ASSENGRAAEAF
>TRBV7-2|14
ASSLRWGTSGTEQY
>TRBV5-1|14
ASRGAQGFVYDEQY
>TRBV24-1|12
ATSRSGTSIEQY
>TRBV7-9|13
ASSLDRVDTDTQY
>TRBV29-1|11
SVARHGKDTQY
>TRBV7-6|11
ASSLADGYEQY
>TRBV12-5|12
ASGPGTGVETQY
>TRBV5-1|13
ASSWTGAYSYEQY
>TRBV20-1|9
SAADLYEQY
>TRBV6-1|15
ASSERLVVGKDSEQY
>TRBV7-3|14
ASSTRGGRAGNEQF
>TRBV20-1|10
SARGTSPTQY